Shown below are 17 T cell receptor beta chains from a single sample sequenced in a study of long-term antiretroviral therapy in people with HIV. This was the immunoSEQ v3.0 assay at survey level. The repertoire was sequenced with immunoSEQ multiplex PCR; TCRdb's copy has only in-frame clones and lacks some. Altogether tens of thousands of clones are present, roughly 87% being singletons, with the ten largest covering approximately 1%. Sequencing used unsorted PBMCs, obtained 2 years after starting antiretroviral therapy. The source of these receptors is a man over 45 with HIV.

V gene TRBV27 combines with J gene TRBJ1-4, with D perhaps matching TRBD1 (5 bases). The germline CDR1 and CDR2 sequences are MNHEY and SMNVEV (reference sequence). Trimming left V 3 bases short and J 5 bases short, with 10 bases between. This CDR3 is 14 amino acids long. CDR3 DNA: TGTGCCAGCAGTTTGGTGGGGGGGAATGAAAAACTGTTTTTT. Translated: CASSLVGGNEKLFF.

The chain has TRBV6-1 and TRBJ2-5; TRBD2 agrees at 10 bases. J gave up 2 bases and V 8 bases, and 5 bases lay outside the gene matches. The CDR3 covers 14 residues. Germline CDR1 reads MNHNS; CDR2 reads SASEGT. The CDR3 loop is CASCLLAGQETQYF. The CDR3 DNA reads TGTGCCAGCTGTTTACTAGCGGGACAAGAGACCCAGTACTTC.

The rearrangement links TRBV27 to TRBJ2-3; 9 nucleotides line up with TRBD2. V lost 4 bases and J lost 2; bases outside the gene matches: 7. This CDR3 contains 16 residues. Germline V gene lookup returns CDR1 MNHEY and CDR2 SMNVEV (reference sequence). This CDR3 is CASSSSSGIVTDTQYF. The CDR3 DNA reads as TGTGCCAGCAGTTCTTCTAGCGGGATTGTCACAGATACGCAGTATTTT.

Here the CDR3 reads CASSFMTSGVDFQETQYF. CDR3 nucleotide sequence: TGTGCCAGCAGCTTTATGACTAGCGGGGTTGATTTCCAAGAGACCCAGTACTTC. The chain recombines TRBV5-6 with TRBJ2-5; 11 positions agree with TRBD2. J lost 1 base, V lost 2 bases, and 10 bases had no gene match. Germline-derived CDR1 and CDR2 are SGHDT and YYEEEE. This CDR3 spans 18 amino acids.

J is TRBJ2-1 and V is TRBV27, with D hard to call. The CDR3 loop spans 13 amino acids. The ends were cut back, 6 bases at V and 9 bases at J, with 15 bases in the middle. CDR1 MNHEY and CDR2 SMNVEV come from the germline V gene (reference sequence). The CDR3 region has the DNA TGTGCCAGCAGACCCTACAATAGGGCTGAGCAGTTCTTC. This codes for CASRPYNRAEQFF.

The chain employs TRBV19 and TRBJ1-3, with D unresolved. Germline V gene sequence: CDR1 LNHDA, CDR2 SQIVND (reference sequence). The CDR3 is 14 amino acids. V dropped 6 bases and J dropped 0 bases, with 9 bases sitting between them. CDR3 DNA: TGTGCCAGTAGAGATCGGGGCTCTGGAAACACCATATATTTT. Protein sequence: CASRDRGSGNTIYF.

The chain is built from TRBV9 and TRBJ2-7, with TRBD1 identical over 7 bases. Germline V gene lookup returns CDR1 SGDLS and CDR2 YYNGEE. Trimming removed 4 bases from V and 0 bases from J; junction bases left unmatched: 7. The CDR3 has 15 residues. This CDR3 reads CASSKTGEFSYEQYF. CDR3 in DNA: TGTGCCAGCAGCAAAACAGGGGAGTTCTCCTACGAGCAGTACTTC.

The chain is built from TRBV19 and TRBJ1-6, with 8 positions matching TRBD1. The CDR3 covers 14 residues. The junction had 7 bases not matched to a gene; V was cut back by 7 bases and J by 8 bases. Germline lookup yields CDR1 LNHDA and CDR2 SQIVND (reference sequence). The CDR3 reads CASTDRERDSPLHF. DNA of the CDR3: TGTGCCAGTACGGACAGGGAAAGGGATTCACCCCTCCACTTT. The full variable domain, completed using reference TRBV19 and TRBJ1-6, is DGGITQSPKYLFRKEGQNVTLSCEQNLNHDAMYWYRQDPGQGLRLIYYSQIVNDFQKGDIAEGYSVSREKKESFPLTVTSAQKNPTAFYLCASTDRERDSPLHFGNGTRLTVT.

The table lists this clone with a few counts. The chain links TRBV5-1 to TRBJ2-3, with 14 bases identical to TRBD2. Germline CDR1 SGHRS, CDR2 YFSETQ. The length of the CDR3 is 18 residues. Unmatched junction bases numbered 4, after V lost 0 bases and J lost 1 base. The CDR3 spells CASSLGLAGGLGTDTQYF. CDR3 sequence (DNA): TGCGCCAGCAGCTTGGGACTAGCGGGAGGGCTCGGCACAGATACGCAGTATTTT.

The chain couples TRBV4-1 to TRBJ1-5; D not resolved. The germline V and J ends were trimmed by 1 base and 8 bases, with 9 bases remaining between them. The CDR3 extends over 13 amino acids. Germline CDR1 and CDR2: MGHRA and YSYEKL. CDR3 nucleotides: TGCGCCAGCAGCCAAGCCCCCGGGGAGCCCCAGCATTTT. Encoded protein: CASSQAPGEPQHF.

V gene TRBV28 combines with J gene TRBJ1-1, with D possibly matching TRBD1 (5 bases). This CDR3 is built from 16 residues. The germline CDR1 and CDR2 sequences are MDHEN and SYDVKM. Trimming cost V 4 bases and J 1 base, with 16 bases left between them. The CDR3 sequence is CASSSPPGTENTEAFF. CDR3 DNA: TGTGCCAGCAGTTCCCCTCCCGGGACGGAGAACACTGAAGCTTTCTTT.

The rearrangement links TRBV5-4 to TRBJ2-1; 9 bases agree with TRBD2. J lost 6 bases, V lost 4 bases, and 8 bases had no gene match. CDR1 and CDR2 from the germline V gene are SGHNT and YYREEE (reference sequence). CDR3 size: 15 residues. The CDR3 region has the DNA TGTGCCAGCAGCATTGGCGGGGGGGAGGGCAATGAGCAGTTCTTC. It is translated as CASSIGGGEGNEQFF.

The count of this clone is one. The chain recombines TRBV11-3 with TRBJ2-7; weak D call: TRBD2 (5 bases). Trimming removed 0 bases at V and 6 bases at J, with 12 bases between. The germline V gene encodes CDR1 SGHNT and CDR2 YENEEA. CDR3 length: 14 amino acids. The CDR3 is CASSLDPSRGEQYF. The CDR3, as DNA: TGTGCCAGCAGCTTAGATCCCAGCCGGGGCGAGCAGTACTTC.

The chain carries TRBV28 and TRBJ2-7; 8 bases are shared with TRBD1. The CDR3 sequence is 13 residues long. Germline lookup yields CDR1 MDHEN and CDR2 SYDVKM. J was trimmed by 5 bases and V by 5 bases; bases with no gene match: 5. Written as DNA, the CDR3 is TGTGCCAGCAGTCGGACAGGGACGGACGAGCAGTACTTC. Protein sequence: CASSRTGTDEQYF.

The chain recombines TRBV29-1 with TRBJ2-2; a possible D gene is TRBD1 (5 bases). V lost 5 bases to trimming and J lost 7 bases, with 11 bases between them. Looked up from germline, CDR1 is SQVTM and CDR2 is ANQGSEA. The CDR3 spans 12 residues. Written as DNA, the CDR3 is TGCAGCGTTCAGAGGCAGGGCGGGGAGCTGTTTTTT. Its protein is CSVQRQGGELFF.

The chain couples TRBV11-3 to TRBJ2-3; D unresolved. V was shortened by 5 bases and J by 4 bases, with 13 bases between the two germline ends. The CDR3 loop spans 14 amino acids. Germline CDR1 is SGHNT and CDR2 is YENEEA. The CDR3 loop is CASSPSTGADTQYF. The CDR3 DNA reads TGTGCCAGCAGCCCCTCAACTGGGGCAGATACGCAGTATTTT.

About this clone itself: Compared with germline, one end of the junction differs, possibly owing to a read error. This chain connects TRBV18 to TRBJ1-2; no firm D call. The CDR3 spans 9 residues. Germline V gene lookup returns CDR1 KGHSH and CDR2 LQKENI. The CDR3 bases are TGTGCCAGCTCACCACTTAAGGGATTC. It yields the protein CASSPLKGF.